These T cell receptor beta chains were read from a single sample in a study of blood T cell repertoires in COVID-19. The assay was immunoSEQ multiplex PCR, and TCRdb's table has in-frame clones only and misses some. The sample includes about 68,000 clones, about 91% of them seen just once. The sample taken for sequencing was peripheral blood. These receptors came from a man in his fifties or sixties with active COVID-19. CDR3s include the opening cysteine and the closing phenylalanine or tryptophan. Fields, in order: D gene, V gene, J gene, clone size, CDR3 DNA, CDR3 protein. A D gene is named only where the DNA matches it firmly. Expanded clones get a size class; other rows say once, few or many, or leave the size out.

TRBD2	TRBV19	TRBJ2-1	-	TGTGCCAGTAGTATGGGTCCTAGCGGATTCTTGTTCTTC	CASSMGPSGFLFF
-	TRBV18	TRBJ1-6	-	TGTGCCAGCTCAGTTGAGGGGGATTCACCCCTCCACTTT	CASSVEGDSPLHF
TRBD2	TRBV5-1	TRBJ2-3	-	TGCGCCAGCAGCCTGGGACTAGCGGGGGCTGGAGCAGATACGCAGTATTTT	CASSLGLAGAGADTQYF
TRBD2	TRBV4-3	TRBJ2-7	-	TGCGCCAGCAGCCAAGATAGCCAAGCGGGGGTCTACGAGCAGTACTTC	CASSQDSQAGVYEQYF
-	TRBV10-1	TRBJ2-1	-	TGCGCCAGCAGTGAGTTCCTTTCGGGTCCTAGGGGGAATGAGCAGTTCTTC	CASSEFLSGPRGNEQFF
TRBD2	TRBV4-3	TRBJ2-3	-	TGCGCCAGCAGCCAGTCAACTAGCGGGGGCAGCACAGATACGCAGTATTTT	CASSQSTSGGSTDTQYF
TRBD1	TRBV6-6	TRBJ1-1	-	TGTGCCAGCCGAAAACCCCCGGGGACAGGGTACTCTGAAGCTTTCTTT	CASRKPPGTGYSEAFF
-	TRBV6-5	TRBJ2-3	-	TGTGCCAGCAGGGAGGGAGCCGGCACAGATACGCAGTATTTT	CASREGAGTDTQYF
-	TRBV4-1	TRBJ2-1	-	TGCGCCAGCAGCCAATTTCCCGGGACTCAGAGCTCCTACAATGAGCAGTTCTTC	CASSQFPGTQSSYNEQFF
-	TRBV15	TRBJ1-2	-	TGTGCCACCAGCAGAGCCGGGGGGCCAAGCTACACCTTC	CATSRAGGPSYTF
TRBD1	TRBV6-5	TRBJ1-2	few	TGTGCCAGCAGTTCCCTGACAGGGGGATTCGGCTATGGCTACACCTTC	CASSSLTGGFGYGYTF
TRBD1	TRBV18	TRBJ1-5	-	TGTGCCAGCTCACCTTCTACAGGGGCGATCAATCAGCCCCAGCATTTT	CASSPSTGAINQPQHF
TRBD1	TRBV7-6	TRBJ2-2	-	TGTGCCAGCAGCCGGGGGACAGGGCAAACCGGGGAGCTGTTTTTT	CASSRGTGQTGELFF
-	TRBV6-5	TRBJ1-1	-	TGTGCCAGCAGCTCTCGGGGGGGGACTGAAGCTTTCTTT	CASSSRGGTEAFF
TRBD1	TRBV5-6	TRBJ1-4	-	TGTGCCAGCAGCTTGGCCGGACAGGGGGGGAATGAAAAACTGTTTTTT	CASSLAGQGGNEKLFF
TRBD1	TRBV7-9	TRBJ1-1	-	TGTGCCAGCAGGGCAATCGACAGGGCACTTATGAACACTGAAGCTTTCTTT	CASRAIDRALMNTEAFF
TRBD2	TRBV9	TRBJ2-1	-	TGTGCCAGCAGCGTAGAGGCTAGCGGGGGGCGGGAGCAGTTCTTC	CASSVEASGGREQFF
-	TRBV6-4	TRBJ1-5	-	TGTGCCAGCAGTGCTGGAGTTAATCAGCCCCAGCATTTT	CASSAGVNQPQHF
TRBD2	TRBV19	TRBJ2-1	-	TGTGCCAGTAACGGGGGGGTTTACAATGAGCAGTTCTTC	CASNGGVYNEQFF
-	TRBV19	TRBJ1-6	-	TGTGCCAGTAGTATAAGAGTGAGCGGTAATTCACCCCTCCACTTT	CASSIRVSGNSPLHF
TRBD2	TRBV7-2	TRBJ2-7	-	TGTGCCAGCAGCTTGGAGGCGAGCGGGGGGGACGAGCAGTACTTC	CASSLEASGGDEQYF
TRBD1	TRBV24-1	TRBJ1-1	once	TGTGCCACCAGTGCCCCGGGACAGATGAACACTGAAGCTTTCTTT	CATSAPGQMNTEAFF
-	TRBV2	TRBJ1-5	few	TGTGCCAGCAGGAGATTGCTAGAGCCCCAGCATTTT	CASRRLLEPQHF
-	TRBV15	TRBJ1-2	-	TGTGCCACCAGCAGAGACGTCGCGTATGGCTACACCTTC	CATSRDVAYGYTF
-	TRBV19	TRBJ2-3	-	TGTGCCGTTTCAGGGGACTACACAGATACGCAGTATTTT	CAVSGDYTDTQYF
TRBD1	TRBV15	TRBJ1-2	-	TGTGCCACCAGCAGGGAAACAGGGGGCCTGAGGGGCTACACCTTC	CATSRETGGLRGYTF
TRBD1	TRBV6-6	TRBJ1-2	-	TGTGCCAGCACCTTGGACAGGACGGGATGGTATGGCTACACCTTC	CASTLDRTGWYGYTF
TRBD1	TRBV4-1	TRBJ1-2	-	TGCGCCATCGCCCCTCCGGGACAGGGGTTCCTTAGTCCTACTGGCTACACCTTC	CAIAPPGQGFLSPTGYTF